These T cell receptor beta chains were read from a single sample in a study of cytomegalovirus exposure and HLA in healthy donors. The assay was immunoSEQ multiplex PCR, and TCRdb's table has in-frame clones only and misses some. The sample has 100,000 to 120,000 clones, 65% to 80% seen once. Material for sequencing was PBMCs. All receptors derive from a woman in her sixties in good health and CMV-seropositive. Both conserved end residues are part of each CDR3. A D gene is named only where the DNA matches it firmly. Clone size, where shown, is once, few, many, or a class for clones that have expanded.

clone_size,cdr3_length,v_call,d_call,j_call,cdr3_aa,cdr3_nt
-,11,TRBV20-1,TRBD1,TRBJ2-7,CSALGQFEQYF,TGCAGTGCACTGGGACAGTTCGAGCAGTACTTC
-,18,TRBV18,TRBD2,TRBJ2-5,CASSPPGSLAGVKETQYF,TGTGCCAGCTCACCACCGGGGTCCTTAGCGGGAGTAAAAGAGACCCAGTACTTC
-,15,TRBV5-5,TRBD1,TRBJ1-4,CASSNPGTGVEKLFF,TGTGCCAGCAGCAACCCCGGGACAGGGGTTGAAAAACTGTTTTTT
once,14,TRBV5-1,-,TRBJ2-3,CASSLLAPTDTQYF,TGCGCCAGCAGCTTGTTAGCCCCCACAGATACGCAGTATTTT
-,13,TRBV7-2,-,TRBJ1-2,CASSFDSRSSYTF,TGTGCCAGCAGCTTCGACAGCCGTTCTAGCTACACCTTC
-,12,TRBV6-1,TRBD1,TRBJ2-7,CASRKTGYEQYF,TGTGCCAGCAGAAAGACAGGGTACGAGCAGTACTTC
-,20,TRBV4-2,-,TRBJ2-6,CASSQEMAGNTRSGANVLTF,TGTGCCAGCAGCCAAGAAATGGCAGGCAACACTCGCTCTGGGGCCAACGTCCTGACTTTC
-,14,TRBV28,-,TRBJ1-1,CASSSPSRNTEAFF,TGTGCCAGCAGTTCGCCTAGCCGGAACACTGAAGCTTTCTTT
-,16,TRBV9,-,TRBJ1-1,CASSVGPNLGGTEAFF,TGTGCCAGCAGCGTAGGTCCGAACCTGGGAGGGACTGAAGCTTTCTTT
-,14,TRBV18,-,TRBJ1-1,CASSPRTDNLSAFF,TGTGCCAGCTCACCCCGGACAGATAACCTATCGGCTTTCTTT